The following is a T cell receptor (beta chain) sequence with its context. As processed by the authors: Reference gene primer amplification gave estimated nucleated cell counts. Measured with immunoSEQ multiplex PCR; TCRdb has only the in-frame clones, and not every one. D and trimming were read from the DNA, whereas the V and J calls and clone size are those reported in that table. The sample has more than 150,000 clones; 84% are singletons. This sample was included in a study of blood T cell repertoires in COVID-19. Whole-study context: Samples taken during acute and convalescent COVID-19 were collected in the United States, Italy and Spain. PBMCs, B-cell-depleted T cells, or T cells were the source of the cDNA or gDNA that made up the material.

The TCR comes from a human donor in a cohort sampled during active COVID-19. The sequencing sample was made of peripheral blood.

Written as DNA, the CDR3 is TGTGCCAGCAGCACCGCTAATACAGGGACCCCGAACACCGGGGAGCTGTTTTTT. It codes for CASSTANTGTPNTGELFF. The chain combines TRBV9 with TRBJ2-2; tentative D call: TRBD1 (6 bases). Trimming cost V 4 bases and J 0 bases, with 19 bases left between them. This CDR3 spans 18 amino acids. Germline CDR1 reads SGDLS; CDR2 reads YYNGEE. Using reference TRBV9 and TRBJ2-2 for the parts outside the CDR3, the full variable domain is DSGVTQTPKHLITATGQRVTLRCSPRSGDLSVYWYQQSLDQGLQFLIQYYNGEERAKGNILERFSAQQFPDLHSELNLSSLELGDSALYFCASSTANTGTPNTGELFFGEGSRLTVL.